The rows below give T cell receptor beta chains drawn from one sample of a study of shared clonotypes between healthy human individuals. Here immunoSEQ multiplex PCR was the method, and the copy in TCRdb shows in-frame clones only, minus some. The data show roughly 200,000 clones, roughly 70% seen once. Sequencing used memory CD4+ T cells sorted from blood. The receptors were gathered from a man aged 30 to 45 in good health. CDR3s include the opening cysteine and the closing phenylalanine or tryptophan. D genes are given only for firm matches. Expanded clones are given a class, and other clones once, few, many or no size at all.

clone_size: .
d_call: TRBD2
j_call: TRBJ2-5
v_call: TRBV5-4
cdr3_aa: CASSLGGSGRAGKTQYF
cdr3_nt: TGTGCCAGCAGCTTGGGAGGTAGCGGGAGGGCCGGGAAGACCCAGTACTTC

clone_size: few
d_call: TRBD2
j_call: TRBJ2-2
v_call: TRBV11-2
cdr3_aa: CASGRLAGKTGELFF
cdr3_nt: TGTGCCAGCGGACGACTAGCGGGAAAGACCGGGGAGCTGTTTTTT

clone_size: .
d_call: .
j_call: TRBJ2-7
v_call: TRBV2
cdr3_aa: CASREFTYEQYF
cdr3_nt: TGTGCCAGCAGGGAGTTCACCTACGAGCAGTACTTC

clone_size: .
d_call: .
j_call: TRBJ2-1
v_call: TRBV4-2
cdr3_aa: CASSFGQTQFF
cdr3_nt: TGTGCCAGCAGCTTTGGACAAACGCAGTTCTTC

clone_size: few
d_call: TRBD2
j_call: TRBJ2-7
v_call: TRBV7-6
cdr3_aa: CASSPRVRGRAPYEQYF
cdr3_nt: TGTGCCAGCAGCCCCCGCGTCCGCGGGAGGGCCCCCTACGAGCAGTACTTC

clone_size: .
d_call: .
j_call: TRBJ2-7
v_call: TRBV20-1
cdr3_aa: CSAHDSYEQYF
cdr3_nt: TGCAGTGCCCACGACAGCTACGAGCAGTACTTC

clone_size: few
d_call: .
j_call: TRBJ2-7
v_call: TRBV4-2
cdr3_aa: CASSQDAYEQYF
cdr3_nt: TGTGCCAGCAGTCAGGACGCGTATGAGCAGTACTTC

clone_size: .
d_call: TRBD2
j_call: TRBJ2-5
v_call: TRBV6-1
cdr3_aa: CASSGRGGWETQYF
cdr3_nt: TGTGCCAGCAGTGGCCGGGGGGGTTGGGAGACCCAGTACTTC

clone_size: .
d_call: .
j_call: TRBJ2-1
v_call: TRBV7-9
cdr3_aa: CASSLGSGDFDEQFF
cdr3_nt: TGTGCCAGCAGCTTAGGGTCGGGAGACTTCGATGAGCAGTTCTTC

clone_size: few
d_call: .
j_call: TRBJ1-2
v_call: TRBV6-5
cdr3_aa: CASSYMGAYTF
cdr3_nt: TGTGCCAGCAGTTACATGGGTGCCTACACCTTC

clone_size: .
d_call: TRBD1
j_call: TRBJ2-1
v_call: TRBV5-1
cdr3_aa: CASSATGGREQFF
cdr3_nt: TGCGCCAGCAGCGCGACAGGGGGCAGGGAGCAGTTCTTC

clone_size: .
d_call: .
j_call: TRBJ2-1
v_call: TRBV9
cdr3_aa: CASSSRAELGEQFF
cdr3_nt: TGTGCCAGCAGCTCACGGGCCGAGCTGGGTGAGCAGTTCTTC

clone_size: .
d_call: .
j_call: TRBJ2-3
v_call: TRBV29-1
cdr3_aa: CSEDRTDTQYF
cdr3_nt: TGCAGCGAGGACCGCACAGATACGCAGTATTTT

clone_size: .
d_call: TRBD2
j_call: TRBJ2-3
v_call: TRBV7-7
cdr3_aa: CASSSGTSGTDTQYF
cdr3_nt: TGTGCCAGCAGCTCAGGGACTAGCGGCACAGATACGCAGTATTTT

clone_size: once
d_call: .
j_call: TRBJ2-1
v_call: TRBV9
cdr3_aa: CASGLLAAEQFF
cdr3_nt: TGTGCCAGCGGTCTGTTAGCTGCTGAGCAGTTCTTC

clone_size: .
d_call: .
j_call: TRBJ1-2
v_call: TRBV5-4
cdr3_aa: CASSLGVGYGYTF
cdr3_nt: TGTGCCAGCAGCTTGGGGGTTGGCTATGGCTACACCTTC

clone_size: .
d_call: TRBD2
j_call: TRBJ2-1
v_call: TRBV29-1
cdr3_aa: CSVVWLAGVDEQFF
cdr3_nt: TGCAGCGTTGTATGGCTAGCGGGAGTAGATGAGCAGTTCTTC

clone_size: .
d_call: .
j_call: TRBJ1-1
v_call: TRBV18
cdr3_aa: CASSPRGNTEAFF
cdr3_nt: TGTGCCAGCTCACCCCGCGGGAACACTGAAGCTTTCTTT

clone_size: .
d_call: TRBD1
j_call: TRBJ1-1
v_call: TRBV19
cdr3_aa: CASVPPGTGGRSEAFF
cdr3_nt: TGTGCCAGTGTCCCTCCCGGGACAGGGGGCCGTTCTGAAGCTTTCTTT

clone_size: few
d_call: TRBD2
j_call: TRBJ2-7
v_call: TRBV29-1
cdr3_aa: CSGTRDRGLAGEYEQYF
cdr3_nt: TGCAGCGGCACGAGGGACAGGGGACTAGCGGGAGAGTACGAGCAGTACTTC

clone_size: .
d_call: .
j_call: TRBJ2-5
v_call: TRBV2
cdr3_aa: CASSEVGTQYF
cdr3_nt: TGTGCCAGCAGTGAGGTGGGGACCCAGTACTTC

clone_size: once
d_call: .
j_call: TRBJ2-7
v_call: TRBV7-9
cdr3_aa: CAVTGQSYEQYF
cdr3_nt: TGTGCCGTCACTGGACAATCCTACGAGCAGTACTTC

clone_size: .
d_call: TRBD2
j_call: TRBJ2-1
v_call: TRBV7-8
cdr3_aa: CASSSRYLAGVDEQFF
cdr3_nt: TGTGCCAGCAGCTCACGTTATCTAGCGGGAGTGGATGAGCAGTTCTTC

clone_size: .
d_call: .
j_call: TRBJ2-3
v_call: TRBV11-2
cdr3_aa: CASSLWHLSTDTQYF
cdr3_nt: TGTGCCAGCAGCTTATGGCATTTAAGCACAGATACGCAGTATTTT

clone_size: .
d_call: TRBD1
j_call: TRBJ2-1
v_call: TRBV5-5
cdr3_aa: CASSLDVQGANNEQFF
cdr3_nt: TGTGCCAGCAGCTTGGATGTGCAGGGGGCCAACAATGAGCAGTTCTTC

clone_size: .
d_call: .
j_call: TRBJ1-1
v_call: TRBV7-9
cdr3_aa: CASSLLGEKGEAFF
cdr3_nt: TGTGCCAGCAGCTTATTAGGGGAGAAGGGTGAAGCTTTCTTT

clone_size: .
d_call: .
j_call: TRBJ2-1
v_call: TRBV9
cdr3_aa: CASSVASSAIEQFF
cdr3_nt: TGTGCCAGCAGCGTAGCTAGTAGCGCTATTGAGCAGTTCTTC

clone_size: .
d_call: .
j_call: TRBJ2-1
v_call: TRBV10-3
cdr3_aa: CAIRRSSRGGYNEQFF
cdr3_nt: TGTGCCATCCGTCGGTCAAGTCGTGGGGGGTACAATGAGCAGTTCTTC

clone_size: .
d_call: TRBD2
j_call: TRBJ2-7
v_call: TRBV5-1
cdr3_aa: CASSLDGRVSEQYF
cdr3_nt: TGCGCCAGCAGCTTGGACGGGAGGGTATCCGAGCAGTACTTC

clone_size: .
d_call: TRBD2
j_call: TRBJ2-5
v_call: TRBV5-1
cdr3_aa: CASSRGTTQETQYF
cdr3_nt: TGCGCCAGCAGCCGTGGGACTACACAAGAGACCCAGTACTTC

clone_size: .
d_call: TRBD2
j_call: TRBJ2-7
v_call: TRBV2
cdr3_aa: CASSKTAGGPRALEQYF
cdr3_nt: TGTGCCAGCTCCAAAACAGCGGGAGGGCCGAGGGCTCTTGAGCAGTACTTC

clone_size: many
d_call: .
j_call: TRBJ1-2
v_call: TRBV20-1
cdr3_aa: CSASAGNGYTF
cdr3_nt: TGCAGTGCTAGCGCCGGGAATGGCTACACCTTC

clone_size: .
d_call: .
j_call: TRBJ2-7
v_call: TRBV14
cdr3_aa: CASSQVTGYEQYF
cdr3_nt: TGTGCCAGCAGCCAAGTTACAGGGTACGAGCAGTACTTC

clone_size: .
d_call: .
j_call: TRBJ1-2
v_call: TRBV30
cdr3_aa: CAWSAANYGYTF
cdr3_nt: TGTGCCTGGAGCGCAGCTAACTATGGCTACACCTTC

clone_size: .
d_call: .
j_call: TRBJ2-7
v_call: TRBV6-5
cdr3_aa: CASSPTSYEQYF
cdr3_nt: TGTGCCAGCAGCCCAACATCCTACGAGCAGTACTTC

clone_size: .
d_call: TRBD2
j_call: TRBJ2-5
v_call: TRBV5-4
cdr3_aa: CASSLSSGRADTKTQYF
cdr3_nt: TGTGCCAGCAGCTTGTCTAGCGGGAGGGCCGATACGAAGACCCAGTACTTC

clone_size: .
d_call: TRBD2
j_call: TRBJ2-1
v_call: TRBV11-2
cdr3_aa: CASSLVSGTSTENEQFF
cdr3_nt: TGTGCCAGCAGCTTAGTTTCTGGGACTAGCACCGAGAATGAGCAGTTCTTC

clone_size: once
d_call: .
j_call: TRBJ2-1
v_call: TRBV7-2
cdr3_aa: CASSLGSAVHNEQFF
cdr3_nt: TGTGCCAGCAGCTTAGGGAGCGCAGTTCACAATGAGCAGTTCTTC

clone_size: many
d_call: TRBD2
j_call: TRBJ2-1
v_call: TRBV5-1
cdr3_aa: CASSGGLAGNEQFF
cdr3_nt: TGCGCCAGCAGCGGCGGACTAGCGGGAAATGAGCAGTTCTTC

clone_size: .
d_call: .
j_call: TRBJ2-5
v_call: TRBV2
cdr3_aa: CASSGGRRQETQYF
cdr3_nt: TGTGCCAGCAGTGGGGGGCGGAGACAAGAGACCCAGTACTTC

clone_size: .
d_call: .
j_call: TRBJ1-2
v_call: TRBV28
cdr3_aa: CASSFPYGYTF
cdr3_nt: TGTGCCAGCAGTTTTCCATATGGCTACACCTTC

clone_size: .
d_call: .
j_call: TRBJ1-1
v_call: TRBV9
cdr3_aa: CASSGTANTEAFF
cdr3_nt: TGTGCCAGCAGCGGTACAGCGAACACTGAAGCTTTCTTT

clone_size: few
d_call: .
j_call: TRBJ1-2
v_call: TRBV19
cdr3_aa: CASSIQLGYTF
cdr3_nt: TGTGCCAGTAGTATTCAGCTTGGCTACACCTTC

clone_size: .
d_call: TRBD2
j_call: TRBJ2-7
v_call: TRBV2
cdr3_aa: CASSDLAGGSEQYF
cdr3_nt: TGTGCCAGCAGTGACTTAGCGGGAGGATCAGAGCAGTACTTC

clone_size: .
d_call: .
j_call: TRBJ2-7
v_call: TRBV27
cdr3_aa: CASIRLVGKTSWIYEQYF
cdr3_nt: TGTGCCAGCATAAGGCTTGTCGGAAAGACAAGCTGGATTTACGAGCAGTACTTC

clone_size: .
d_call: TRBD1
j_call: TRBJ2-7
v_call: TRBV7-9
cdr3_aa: CASSLRIRDRASYEQYF
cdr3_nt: TGTGCCAGCAGCTTACGCATCCGGGACAGGGCGTCCTACGAGCAGTACTTC

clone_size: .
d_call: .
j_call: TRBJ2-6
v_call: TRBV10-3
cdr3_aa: CAIKPGSGANVLTF
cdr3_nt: TGTGCCATAAAGCCAGGCTCTGGGGCCAACGTCCTGACTTTC

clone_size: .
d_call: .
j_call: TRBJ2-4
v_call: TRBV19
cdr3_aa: CASSPGMGAKNIQYF
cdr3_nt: TGTGCCAGTAGTCCAGGGATGGGAGCCAAAAACATTCAGTACTTC

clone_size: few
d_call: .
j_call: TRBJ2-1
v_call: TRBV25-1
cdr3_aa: CASSDVSGLEQFF
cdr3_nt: TGTGCCAGCAGTGATGTCTCTGGTCTTGAGCAGTTCTTC

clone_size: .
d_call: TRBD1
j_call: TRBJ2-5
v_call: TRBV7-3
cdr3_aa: CASSLTGEQETQYF
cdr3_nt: TGTGCCAGCAGCCTGACAGGGGAGCAAGAGACCCAGTACTTC

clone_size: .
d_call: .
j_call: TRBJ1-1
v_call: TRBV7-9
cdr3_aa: CASSLFWGKDRGVDTEAFF
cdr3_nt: TGTGCCAGCAGCTTATTTTGGGGGAAGGATAGGGGTGTTGACACTGAAGCTTTCTTT

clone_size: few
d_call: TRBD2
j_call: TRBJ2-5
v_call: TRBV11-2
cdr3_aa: CASSRWTSGRLETQYF
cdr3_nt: TGTGCCAGCAGCCGATGGACTAGCGGGAGGCTTGAGACCCAGTACTTC

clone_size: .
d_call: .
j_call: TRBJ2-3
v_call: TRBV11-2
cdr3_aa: CASSIGRDTQYF
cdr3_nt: TGTGCCAGCAGTATAGGTCGCGATACGCAGTATTTT

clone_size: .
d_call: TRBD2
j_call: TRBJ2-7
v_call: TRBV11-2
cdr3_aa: CASRRQSGRSYEQYF
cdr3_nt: TGTGCCAGCAGACGGCAAAGCGGGAGGTCCTACGAGCAGTACTTC

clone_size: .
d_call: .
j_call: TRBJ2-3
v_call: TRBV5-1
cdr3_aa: CASSLIADSTDTQYF
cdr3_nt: TGCGCCAGCAGCTTGATAGCGGATAGCACAGATACGCAGTATTTT